This TCR beta chain was captured by sequencing in a study of blood T cell repertoires in COVID-19. This CDR3 comprises 13 residues. V lost 1 base to trimming and J lost 8 bases, with 11 bases between them. The germline gives CDR1 SGHTA, CDR2 FQGNSA. Assay used: immunoSEQ multiplex PCR; TCRdb lists only in-frame clones, some missing. The sample holds 200,000 to 250,000 clones, almost 90% seen once. The specimen sequenced was peripheral blood. The origin of this receptor is a man between 18 and 29 years old with active or convalescent COVID-19. V usage is TRBV7-2 and J usage is TRBJ1-2, with unresolved D. The DNA of the CDR3 is TGTGCCAGCAGCTTAGTCGGGGTCGGAGGCTACACCTTC. It specifies CASSLVGVGGYTF.